This T cell receptor (beta chain) emerged from a study of cytomegalovirus exposure and HLA in healthy donors (dated by TCRdb to about 2017). For context, the study as a whole: In an earlier analysis of fewer than 750 of the donors, 250 to 350 Gb of sequence data and some 120 million unique TCR beta sequences from roughly 190 million T cells were reported. Around 300 gigabases of sequencing data and 80 million or so unique TCR sequences were included in an early release covering roughly 700 HLA-typed donors. Of the 398 genotyped donors, approximately 80% were placed in the genetic ancestry cluster associated with self-reported Caucasian donors. The aim of the study was to test whether cataloging public T cell receptors could identify signatures of past pathogen exposure. The study profiled the T cell repertoires of approximately 700 subjects by immunosequencing and related them to cytomegalovirus serostatus. Along with the approximately 700-subject first cohort, a separate validation cohort of 120 different subjects was used. To predict cytomegalovirus infection status, the study combined high-throughput TCR immunosequencing, statistical association of individual TCRs with disease status, and machine learning. In a later analysis, previously published TCR beta repertoires from roughly 710 donors were re-analyzed and high-resolution HLA genotyping was added so that TCR occurrence patterns could be studied. The later analysis used no new phenotypic data to find candidate immune exposures, relying instead on TCR beta sequences and their occurrence across donors. An earlier analysis of approximately 640 of the donors applied high-throughput TCR beta sequencing to assess whether each TCR beta V gene segment acted as functional or pseudogenic. Donor age, sex, ethnicity and CMV serostatus were collected together with the repertoire data. A later genetic analysis took genome-wide SNP genotypes for about three fifths of the roughly 670 donors and used that subset as a discovery cohort. Every discovery cohort repertoire had been produced on one sequencing platform. Class I and class II HLA loci were covered by the typing at four-digit resolution. The number of donors typed differed by locus, with 629-630 for A, B, C, DRB1 and DQB1, roughly 520 for DQA1, 600 to 610 for DPA1, and around 450 for DPB1. About five DR-DQ haplotypes were treated as single units for association and clustering because of strong linkage in the cohort. On average, approximately 250,000 unique TCR beta nucleotide sequences were sequenced per donor among some 420 genotyped donors of the cohort, with 15% to 20% of those sequences being non-productive. Broad study findings and their caveats: In a later analysis, most CMV-associated TCR beta chains were found to appear HLA-restricted, with HLA associations seemingly driven largely by CMV exposure. In a later genetic analysis, fewer N-insertions in productive TCRs were reported among donors in an Asian-associated ancestry cluster than the roughly 700-donor mean. HLA typing was unavailable for some donors at each locus, so association tests used only the typed subset. An earlier analysis of approximately 500 of the donors showed that most TCR beta V segments appeared in productive rearrangements either about 87% or about 30% of the time, which broadly matched IMGT annotations. A later genetic analysis associated a missense DCLRE1C variant with V-gene and J-gene trimming of TCR beta chains, and an independent cohort replicated the association. Because counts were too low, about 18 rarely observed V segments, including chromosome 9 orphons, were excluded from the earlier analysis of some 540 of the donors. According to a later analysis, TCR association rates differed among HLA loci, with DRB1 alleles showing the most associated TCRs and HLA-C alleles showing the fewest. In a later analysis, HLA-associated TCR beta chains showed more clonal expansion and lower generation probabilities than non-associated chains that were equally common. When HLA alleles, especially DR and DQ, strongly co-occurred, TCR associations were difficult to assign to individual alleles. A further reported finding was that TCR beta sequences accurately predicted the HLA-A and HLA-B alleles for most subjects in the first cohort. Cytomegalovirus status was reported to be diagnosed by the classifier with high specificity and sensitivity in both the original and validation cohorts. A total of fewer than 200 TCR beta chains were listed by the study as associated with cytomegalovirus. Immune exposure information for the cohort was limited to CMV serostatus. Correlated functional status among segregating V segments might reflect linkage disequilibrium, but an unknown experimental factor could not be ruled out. Across donors, most TCR sequences were observed very rarely, whereas some public TCRs were present in many individuals. In a later analysis, several top co-occurrence clusters were reported to appear linked to parvovirus B19, influenza, CMV and Epstein-Barr virus. Presence/absence analyses assumed roughly uniform sequencing depth across donors, an assumption that may not hold. It was suggested by the authors that the approach could potentially be generalized to other disease states and immunological phenotypes. A group of highly shared sequence variants was considered likely to be a technical artifact of the sequencing pipeline. In vitro tests confirmed that three of the cytomegalovirus-associated TCR beta chains recognize cytomegalovirus antigens. In a later analysis, 16,951 TCR beta sequences were associated with specific HLA alleles at a false discovery rate of 0.05. Some IMGT-functional V segments, including TRBV6-2 and TRBV6-3, could not be distinguished by the 87-base-pair reads and were therefore excluded. This cohort had only TCR beta chains sequenced, and the lack of alpha or paired-chain data limited which features could be detected.

A note on this clone: There is no known antigen for this receptor. The input lacks base qualities; no much larger clone sits a single base away.

Receptors were amplified or captured by the immunoSEQ multiplex PCR assay. A mixture of 60 forward primers for TCR Vbeta segments and 13 reverse primers for TCR Jbeta segments was used in the multiplex PCR. A multiplex PCR assay on genomic DNA amplified the CDR3 region of rearranged TCR beta genes. On the Illumina HiSeq System, the amplified TCR beta libraries were sequenced as 87-base-pair reads. For the original study's pipeline: Across the 500 to 750 repertoires, a later analysis counted approximately 83 million unique TCR beta chains, around 11 million of which were shared by at least two donors. Raw reads were error-corrected and collapsed into unique sequences with a nearest-neighbor algorithm that merged closely related sequences to remove PCR and sequencing errors. V, D and J gene segments were assigned by aligning CDR3 sequences to IMGT reference sequences. For a sequence to be retained, at least a six-nucleotide match to both a V gene segment and a J gene segment was required. Rearrangements were classified as productive when the CDR3 lacked stop codons and remained in frame with V and J, and all other rearrangements were classified as non-productive. Following IMGT convention, CDR3 was defined as the stretch from the second conserved V-encoded cysteine to the conserved J-encoded phenylalanine. The earlier analysis of a few hundred of the donors excluded sequences that lacked an unambiguous match to a single V gene segment. An earlier analysis of 500 to 700 of the donors classified V segments as functional when productive rearrangements were above 56.7% and as segregating when the standard deviation between donors was above 5%. A statistical classification framework was built to diagnose cytomegalovirus status from the catalog of TCR beta chain sequences. In a later analysis, V and J genes were assigned by comparing TCR nucleotide sequences against IMGT/GENE-DB human TR gene sequences. A later analysis assigned CDR3 sequences and most-parsimonious VDJ recombination scenarios with the TCRdist pipeline. A later analysis defined each TCR beta chain by its CDR3 amino acid sequence plus V-gene family, and excluded reads lacking a unique V-gene family. In a later analysis, a few hundred highly shared, low-generation-probability nucleotide sequences were removed to address suspected cross-contamination and a sequencing artifact. For each public chain, a later analysis derived a clonal expansion index from normalized ranks of inferred template counts within each repertoire. Generation probabilities in a later analysis came from a VDJ recombination model fitted to out-of-frame rearrangements, and those results were checked against IGoR. A later analysis scored TCR-TCR, TCR-HLA and TCR-CMV co-occurrence with hypergeometric tests, applying a repertoire-size bias correction to TCR pairs. False discovery rates were estimated in a later analysis by permuting HLA or CMV assignments 20 times. A later analysis grouped co-occurring TCRs with DBSCAN, adding TCRdist sequence similarity when clustering within HLA-allele-positive subsets. Repertoires with fewer than 30,000 or more than 120,000 public chains, plus five repertoires with anomalous nucleotide sharing, were excluded from co-occurrence clustering. TCRdb retrieved this table from immuneACCESS and kept in-frame rearrangements only. Not all clones are present; in checked studies, unresolved V genes account for under half, and no reason is known for the remainder. V, J and clone size were drawn from that table, and D and trimming were deduced from the DNA. This sample has about 120,000 clones in its table, and roughly 70% of those were observed once. The ten top clones hold 1.6% of the sample.

In total, approximately 610 healthy bone marrow donors made up the cohort. Cohort members were all nominally healthy when sampled, although unrecorded immune exposures were likely present. The donor was CMV seronegative and was included in the group of under 450 seronegative cohort members. Each donor provided a peripheral blood sample, and peripheral blood mononuclear cells were used for TCR beta sequencing. Genomic DNA was extracted from the blood cell samples with the Qiagen DNeasy Blood Extraction Kit. The V and J ends are trimmed by 4 bases and 3 bases, leaving 15 bases between them. The CDR3 sequence holds 15 residues, the cysteine and phenylalanine included. CDR3 DNA is the only sequence kept; it has 45 bases, read in frame from the first base. CDR1 and CDR2 were assigned from the germline V gene as MGHRA and YSYEKL.

The receptor was derived from a woman under 30 in good health and CMV-seronegative. The rearranged chain carries TRBV4-1 and TRBJ1-1; possibly the D gene is TRBD1, per 5 matching bases. Specimen: PBMCs. The CDR3 region: CASSLRRDSDTEAFF. The DNA reads TGCGCCAGCAGCCTACGCAGGGATTCGGACACTGAAGCTTTCTTT.